The source of this TCR beta chain is a study of blood T cell repertoires in COVID-19. Study information: Italy, Spain and the United States were the sources of the convalescent and acute COVID-19 samples. PBMCs, B-cell-depleted T cells, or T cells provided the cDNA or gDNA that made up the material.

Source study methods: Researchers report that nucleated cell counts were estimated from reference gene primer amplification. Produced via immunoSEQ multiplex PCR; TCRdb's table is partial and in-frame only. V and J calls and clone size are copied from that table; D and trimming were computed from the DNA. The repertoire includes tens of thousands of clones, about 84% of them detected once, and 1.8% sits in the top ten. This CDR3 region has 18 residues. V dropped 2 bases and J dropped 0 bases, with 17 bases sitting between them. The germline gives CDR1 MNHEY, CDR2 SVGEGT. The sample taken for sequencing was peripheral blood. This clonotype was sampled from a woman aged 60-75 years with acute or convalescent COVID-19. The rearrangement joins TRBV6-2 or TRBV6-3 to TRBJ1-5; tentative D call: TRBD1 (5 bases). The CDR3, as DNA: TGTGCCAGCAGTTACGGACGCCAGGGACTGATTAGCAATCAGCCCCAGCATTTT. This gives the protein CASSYGRQGLISNQPQHF.